This T cell receptor (beta chain) stems from a study of stem cell transplantation in POMP-related autoinflammatory disease. The study's findings and limits: Unique TRB V-J gene pairings were limited in number in patients with PRAID.

The CDR3 covers 14 residues. TCRdb keeps only in-frame clones here, not all; method: immunoSEQ multiplex PCR. The table includes 6,500 to 7,500 clones, around 86% detected once. As regards this clone: Its antigen is not known.

The TCR originated in a human donor in good health. Sample: a CXCR5-defined cell subset from PBMCs. The chain uses TRBV1 and TRBJ2-5. TRBV1 is a listed pseudogene. This chain's CDR3 is CTSSQDGEKETQYF. The CDR3 nucleotides read TGCACCAGCAGCCAAGATGGGGAAAAAGAGACCCAGTACTTC.